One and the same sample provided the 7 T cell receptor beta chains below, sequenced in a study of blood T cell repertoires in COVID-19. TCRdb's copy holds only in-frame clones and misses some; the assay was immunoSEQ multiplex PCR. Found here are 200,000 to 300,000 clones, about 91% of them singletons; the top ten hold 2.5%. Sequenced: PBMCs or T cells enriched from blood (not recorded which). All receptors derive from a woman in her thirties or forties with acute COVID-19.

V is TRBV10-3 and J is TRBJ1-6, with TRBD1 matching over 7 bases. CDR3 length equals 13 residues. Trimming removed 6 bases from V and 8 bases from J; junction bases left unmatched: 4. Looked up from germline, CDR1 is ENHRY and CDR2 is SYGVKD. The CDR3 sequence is CAISTDRDSPLHF. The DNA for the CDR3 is TGTGCCATCAGCACCGACAGGGATTCACCCCTCCACTTT.

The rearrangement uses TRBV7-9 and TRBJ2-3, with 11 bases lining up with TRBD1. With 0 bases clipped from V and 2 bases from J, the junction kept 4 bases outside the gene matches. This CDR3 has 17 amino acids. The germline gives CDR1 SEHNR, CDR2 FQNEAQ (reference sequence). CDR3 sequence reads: CASSLADRGLNTDTQYF. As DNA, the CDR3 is TGTGCCAGCAGCTTAGCGGACAGGGGGCTCAACACAGATACGCAGTATTTT.

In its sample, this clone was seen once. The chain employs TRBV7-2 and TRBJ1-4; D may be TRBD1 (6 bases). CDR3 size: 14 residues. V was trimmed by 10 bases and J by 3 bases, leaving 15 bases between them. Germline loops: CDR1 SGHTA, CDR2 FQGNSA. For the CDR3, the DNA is TGTGCCATCTCAGGGGATGAGTCTAATGAAAAACTGTTTTTT. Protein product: CAISGDESNEKLFF.

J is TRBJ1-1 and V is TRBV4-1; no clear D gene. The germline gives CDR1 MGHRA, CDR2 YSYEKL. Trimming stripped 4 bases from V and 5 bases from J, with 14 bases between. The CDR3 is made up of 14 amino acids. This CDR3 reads CASSRLRGFTEAFF. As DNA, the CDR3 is TGCGCCAGCAGCCGTCTGCGGGGTTTTACTGAAGCTTTCTTT.

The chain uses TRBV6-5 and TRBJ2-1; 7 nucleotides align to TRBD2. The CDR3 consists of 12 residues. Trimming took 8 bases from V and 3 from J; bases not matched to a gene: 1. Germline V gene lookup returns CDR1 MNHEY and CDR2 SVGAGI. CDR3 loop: CASRDYYNEQFF. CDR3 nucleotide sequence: TGTGCCAGCCGGGACTACTACAATGAGCAGTTCTTC.

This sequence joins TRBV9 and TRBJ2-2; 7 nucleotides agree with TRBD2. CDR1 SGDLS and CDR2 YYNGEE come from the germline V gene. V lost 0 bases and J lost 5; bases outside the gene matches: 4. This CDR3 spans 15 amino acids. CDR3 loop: CASSVVGRGTGELFF. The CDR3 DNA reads TGTGCCAGCAGCGTAGTGGGGCGGGGGACCGGGGAGCTGTTTTTT.

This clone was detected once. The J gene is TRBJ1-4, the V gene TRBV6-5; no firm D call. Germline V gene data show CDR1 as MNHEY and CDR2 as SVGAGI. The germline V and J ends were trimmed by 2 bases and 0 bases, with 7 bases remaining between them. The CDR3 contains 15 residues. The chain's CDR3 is CASSYNGATNEKLFF. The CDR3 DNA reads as TGTGCCAGCAGTTACAACGGGGCAACTAATGAAAAACTGTTTTTT.